This T cell receptor beta chain stems from a study of vaccination effects on CD4 cells after COVID-19. This clone is termed medium-sized. What it binds is not known. Sequencing used immunoSEQ multiplex PCR; TCRdb keeps in-frame clones, though not all of them. The repertoire holds tens of thousands of clones, with approximately 82% as singletons. Subsequent to a culture period of about nine days, CD4+ T cells were isolated. This individual contracted SARS-CoV-2 between March and December 2020, as verified by PCR. Each participant was administered two doses of either the BNT162b2 or the mRNA-1273 vaccine. A half-volume exchange with IL-2 medium occurred on days 3 and 7. Germline V gene lookup returns CDR1 SGHRS and CDR2 YFSETQ. The V end lost 0 bases, the J end lost 5 bases, and 12 bases lay between the germline ends. The CDR3 totals 15 residues.

The chain is built from TRBV5-1 and TRBJ2-1; the D gene is possibly TRBD2 (6 bases). The TCR was taken from a human donor who had a prior SARS-CoV-2 infection. Specimen: CD4+ T cells from PBMCs cultured without peptide, collected after COVID-19 vaccination. The CDR3 loop is CASSLERAGNNEQFF. The CDR3 nucleotides read TGCGCCAGCAGCTTGGAGCGGGCAGGGAACAATGAGCAGTTCTTC.